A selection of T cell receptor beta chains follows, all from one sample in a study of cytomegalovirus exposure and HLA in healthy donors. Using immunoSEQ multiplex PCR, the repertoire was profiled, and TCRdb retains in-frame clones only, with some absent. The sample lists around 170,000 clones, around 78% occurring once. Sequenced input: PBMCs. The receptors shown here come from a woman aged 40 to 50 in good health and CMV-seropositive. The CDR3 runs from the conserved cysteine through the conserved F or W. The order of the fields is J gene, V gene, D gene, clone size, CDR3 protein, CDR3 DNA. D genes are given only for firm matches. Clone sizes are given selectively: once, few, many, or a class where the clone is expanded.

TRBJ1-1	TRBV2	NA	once	CASSEFLGAEAFF	TGTGCCAGCAGTGAATTTTTAGGGGCTGAGGCTTTCTTT
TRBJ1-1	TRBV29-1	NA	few	CSAEGFVSNTEAFF	TGCAGCGCTGAAGGTTTCGTGTCGAACACTGAAGCTTTCTTT
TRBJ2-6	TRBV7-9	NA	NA	CASSRDIVRGANVLTF	TGTGCCAGCAGCCGGGACATTGTGCGAGGGGCCAACGTCCTGACTTTC
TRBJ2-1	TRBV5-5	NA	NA	CASSSRESYNEQFF	TGTGCCAGCAGCTCCCGGGAGTCCTACAATGAGCAGTTCTTC
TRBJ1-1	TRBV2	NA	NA	CAKQGGTEAFF	TGTGCCAAACAGGGTGGAACTGAAGCTTTCTTT
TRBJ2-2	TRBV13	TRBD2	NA	CASTGGASGELFF	TGTGCCAGCACCGGGGGGGCGTCCGGGGAGCTGTTTTTT
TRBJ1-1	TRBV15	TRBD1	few	CATSRDGRGQGEMNTEAFF	TGTGCCACCAGCAGAGATGGGAGGGGACAGGGGGAGATGAACACTGAAGCTTTCTTT
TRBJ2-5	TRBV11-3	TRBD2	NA	CASSLGGENEETQYF	TGTGCCAGCAGCTTGGGGGGGGAGAATGAGGAGACCCAGTACTTC
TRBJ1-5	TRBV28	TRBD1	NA	CASSSAGTGYSNQPQHF	TGTGCCAGCAGTTCCGCCGGGACAGGATATAGCAATCAGCCCCAGCATTTT
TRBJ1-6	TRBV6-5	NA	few	CASSYSISSYNSPLHF	TGTGCCAGCAGTTACTCGATCAGCTCCTATAATTCACCCCTCCACTTT
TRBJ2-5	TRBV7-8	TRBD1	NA	CASSWSRDRGRRGQETQYF	TGTGCCAGCAGCTGGTCCCGGGACAGGGGGCGACGTGGGCAAGAGACCCAGTACTTC
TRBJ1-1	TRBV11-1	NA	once	CASSPPNTEAFF	TGTGCCAGCAGCCCTCCGAACACTGAAGCTTTCTTT
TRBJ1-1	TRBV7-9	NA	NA	CASSKNRVGNTEAFF	TGTGCCAGCAGCAAGAACAGGGTAGGGAACACTGAAGCTTTCTTT
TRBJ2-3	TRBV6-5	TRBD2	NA	CASRKIAGGTDTQYF	TGTGCCAGCAGGAAAATAGCGGGGGGGACAGATACGCAGTATTTT
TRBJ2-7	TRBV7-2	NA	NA	CASSLEQYYEQYF	TGTGCCAGCAGCTTAGAACAGTACTACGAGCAGTACTTC
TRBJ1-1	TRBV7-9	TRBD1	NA	CASSGWTGSYTEAFF	TGTGCCAGCAGTGGGTGGACAGGGAGTTACACTGAAGCTTTCTTT
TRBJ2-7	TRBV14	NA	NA	CASSQRGREQYF	TGTGCCAGCAGCCAAAGGGGCCGGGAGCAGTACTTC
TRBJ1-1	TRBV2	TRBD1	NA	CASKPGTDNTEAFF	TGTGCCAGCAAGCCGGGGACAGATAACACTGAAGCTTTCTTT
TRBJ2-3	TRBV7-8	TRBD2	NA	CASSLVTGGKYTDTQYF	TGTGCCAGCAGCTTAGTTACCGGGGGGAAATACACAGATACGCAGTATTTT
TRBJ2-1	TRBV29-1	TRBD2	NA	CSVEVNGGGRYNEQFF	TGCAGCGTTGAAGTGAATGGCGGGGGGAGATACAATGAGCAGTTCTTC
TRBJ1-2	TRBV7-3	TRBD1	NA	CASSLTGQGAYGYTF	TGTGCCAGCAGCTTAACGGGACAGGGGGCGTATGGCTACACCTTC
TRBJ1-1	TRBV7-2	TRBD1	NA	CASSRRDRGILTEAFF	TGTGCCAGCAGCCGTAGGGACAGGGGGATCCTTACTGAAGCTTTCTTT
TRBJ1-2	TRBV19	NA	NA	CASSLEQGYGYTF	TGTGCCAGTAGTCTGGAGCAGGGCTATGGCTACACCTTC
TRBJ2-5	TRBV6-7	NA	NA	CASSYDAPVQETQYF	TGTGCCAGCAGTTACGATGCGCCGGTCCAAGAGACCCAGTACTTC
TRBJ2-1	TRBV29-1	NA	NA	CSVEDLTWEQFF	TGCAGCGTTGAAGACCTGACATGGGAGCAGTTCTTC
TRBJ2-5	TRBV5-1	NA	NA	CASSLVGSPQEGQYF	TGCGCCAGCAGCTTGGTAGGCAGCCCTCAAGAGGGCCAGTACTTC
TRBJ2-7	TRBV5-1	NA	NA	CASSSGGPLYEQYF	TGCGCCAGCAGCTCAGGGGGGCCGCTCTACGAGCAGTACTTC
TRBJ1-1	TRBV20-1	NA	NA	CSAPRNTEAFF	TGCAGTGCTCCCCGGAACACTGAAGCTTTCTTT
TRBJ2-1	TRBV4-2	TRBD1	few	CASSQGGPGQPNEQFF	TGTGCCAGCAGCCAAGGCGGACCGGGACAGCCCAATGAGCAGTTCTTC
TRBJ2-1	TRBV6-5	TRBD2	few	CASINSGGAGNEQFF	TGTGCCAGCATCAACAGCGGGGGGGCGGGAAATGAGCAGTTCTTC
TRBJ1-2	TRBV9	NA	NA	CASSDGVNYGYTF	TGTGCCAGCAGCGACGGGGTCAACTATGGCTACACCTTC
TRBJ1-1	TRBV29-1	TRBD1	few	CSVGDRGNTEAFF	TGCAGCGTAGGGGACAGGGGGAACACTGAAGCTTTCTTT
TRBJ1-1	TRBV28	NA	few	CASRRNTGRTEAFF	TGTGCCAGCAGGCGTAACACAGGGCGAACTGAAGCTTTCTTT
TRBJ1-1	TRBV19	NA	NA	CASKISEVTEAFF	TGTGCCAGTAAGATTTCCGAGGTCACTGAAGCTTTCTTT
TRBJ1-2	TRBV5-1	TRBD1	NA	CASSLDGQGAWGYTF	TGCGCCAGCAGCTTGGATGGACAGGGGGCCTGGGGCTACACCTTC
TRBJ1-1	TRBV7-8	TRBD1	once	CASGQGSGVGTEAFF	TGTGCCAGCGGACAGGGTTCGGGCGTCGGCACTGAAGCTTTCTTT
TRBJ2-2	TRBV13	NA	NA	CASSLGLPNTGELFF	TGTGCCAGCAGCTTAGGACTTCCGAACACCGGGGAGCTGTTTTTT
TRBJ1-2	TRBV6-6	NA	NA	CASSYTDYGYTF	TGTGCCAGCAGTTACACAGACTATGGCTACACCTTC
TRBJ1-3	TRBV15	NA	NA	CATSRDFSGNTIYF	TGTGCCACCAGCAGAGATTTTTCGGGGAACACCATATATTTT
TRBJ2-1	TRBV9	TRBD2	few	CASSPTSGTSSEQFF	TGTGCCAGCAGCCCCACTTCAGGGACTAGCAGTGAGCAGTTCTTC
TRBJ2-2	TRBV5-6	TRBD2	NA	CASSGTTNTGELFF	TGTGCCAGCAGCGGGACTACGAACACCGGGGAGCTGTTTTTT
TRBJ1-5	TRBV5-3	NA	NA	CARSLGRKVGISGRPQHF	TGTGCCAGAAGCTTGGGGCGAAAGGTTGGTATTTCGGGTCGGCCCCAGCATTTT
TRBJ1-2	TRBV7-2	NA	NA	CASNSSSGQNYGYTF	TGTGCCAGCAACTCTTCCTCCGGACAGAACTATGGCTACACCTTC
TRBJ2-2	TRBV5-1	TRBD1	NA	CASSQGVSGELFF	TGCGCCAGCAGTCAGGGGGTATCCGGGGAGCTGTTTTTT
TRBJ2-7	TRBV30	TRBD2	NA	CAWSGGQASGSTSRQYF	TGTGCCTGGAGTGGGGGCCAGGCTAGCGGGAGCACTTCTAGGCAGTACTTC
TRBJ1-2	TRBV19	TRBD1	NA	CASSTTGGRGYTF	TGTGCCAGTAGTACTACAGGGGGCAGAGGCTACACCTTC
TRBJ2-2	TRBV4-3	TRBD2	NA	CASRVAGGNTGELFF	TGCGCCAGCAGAGTAGCGGGGGGGAACACCGGGGAGCTGTTTTTT
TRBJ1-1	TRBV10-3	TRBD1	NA	CAIRIQGADTEAFF	TGTGCCATCAGGATACAGGGGGCGGACACTGAAGCTTTCTTT